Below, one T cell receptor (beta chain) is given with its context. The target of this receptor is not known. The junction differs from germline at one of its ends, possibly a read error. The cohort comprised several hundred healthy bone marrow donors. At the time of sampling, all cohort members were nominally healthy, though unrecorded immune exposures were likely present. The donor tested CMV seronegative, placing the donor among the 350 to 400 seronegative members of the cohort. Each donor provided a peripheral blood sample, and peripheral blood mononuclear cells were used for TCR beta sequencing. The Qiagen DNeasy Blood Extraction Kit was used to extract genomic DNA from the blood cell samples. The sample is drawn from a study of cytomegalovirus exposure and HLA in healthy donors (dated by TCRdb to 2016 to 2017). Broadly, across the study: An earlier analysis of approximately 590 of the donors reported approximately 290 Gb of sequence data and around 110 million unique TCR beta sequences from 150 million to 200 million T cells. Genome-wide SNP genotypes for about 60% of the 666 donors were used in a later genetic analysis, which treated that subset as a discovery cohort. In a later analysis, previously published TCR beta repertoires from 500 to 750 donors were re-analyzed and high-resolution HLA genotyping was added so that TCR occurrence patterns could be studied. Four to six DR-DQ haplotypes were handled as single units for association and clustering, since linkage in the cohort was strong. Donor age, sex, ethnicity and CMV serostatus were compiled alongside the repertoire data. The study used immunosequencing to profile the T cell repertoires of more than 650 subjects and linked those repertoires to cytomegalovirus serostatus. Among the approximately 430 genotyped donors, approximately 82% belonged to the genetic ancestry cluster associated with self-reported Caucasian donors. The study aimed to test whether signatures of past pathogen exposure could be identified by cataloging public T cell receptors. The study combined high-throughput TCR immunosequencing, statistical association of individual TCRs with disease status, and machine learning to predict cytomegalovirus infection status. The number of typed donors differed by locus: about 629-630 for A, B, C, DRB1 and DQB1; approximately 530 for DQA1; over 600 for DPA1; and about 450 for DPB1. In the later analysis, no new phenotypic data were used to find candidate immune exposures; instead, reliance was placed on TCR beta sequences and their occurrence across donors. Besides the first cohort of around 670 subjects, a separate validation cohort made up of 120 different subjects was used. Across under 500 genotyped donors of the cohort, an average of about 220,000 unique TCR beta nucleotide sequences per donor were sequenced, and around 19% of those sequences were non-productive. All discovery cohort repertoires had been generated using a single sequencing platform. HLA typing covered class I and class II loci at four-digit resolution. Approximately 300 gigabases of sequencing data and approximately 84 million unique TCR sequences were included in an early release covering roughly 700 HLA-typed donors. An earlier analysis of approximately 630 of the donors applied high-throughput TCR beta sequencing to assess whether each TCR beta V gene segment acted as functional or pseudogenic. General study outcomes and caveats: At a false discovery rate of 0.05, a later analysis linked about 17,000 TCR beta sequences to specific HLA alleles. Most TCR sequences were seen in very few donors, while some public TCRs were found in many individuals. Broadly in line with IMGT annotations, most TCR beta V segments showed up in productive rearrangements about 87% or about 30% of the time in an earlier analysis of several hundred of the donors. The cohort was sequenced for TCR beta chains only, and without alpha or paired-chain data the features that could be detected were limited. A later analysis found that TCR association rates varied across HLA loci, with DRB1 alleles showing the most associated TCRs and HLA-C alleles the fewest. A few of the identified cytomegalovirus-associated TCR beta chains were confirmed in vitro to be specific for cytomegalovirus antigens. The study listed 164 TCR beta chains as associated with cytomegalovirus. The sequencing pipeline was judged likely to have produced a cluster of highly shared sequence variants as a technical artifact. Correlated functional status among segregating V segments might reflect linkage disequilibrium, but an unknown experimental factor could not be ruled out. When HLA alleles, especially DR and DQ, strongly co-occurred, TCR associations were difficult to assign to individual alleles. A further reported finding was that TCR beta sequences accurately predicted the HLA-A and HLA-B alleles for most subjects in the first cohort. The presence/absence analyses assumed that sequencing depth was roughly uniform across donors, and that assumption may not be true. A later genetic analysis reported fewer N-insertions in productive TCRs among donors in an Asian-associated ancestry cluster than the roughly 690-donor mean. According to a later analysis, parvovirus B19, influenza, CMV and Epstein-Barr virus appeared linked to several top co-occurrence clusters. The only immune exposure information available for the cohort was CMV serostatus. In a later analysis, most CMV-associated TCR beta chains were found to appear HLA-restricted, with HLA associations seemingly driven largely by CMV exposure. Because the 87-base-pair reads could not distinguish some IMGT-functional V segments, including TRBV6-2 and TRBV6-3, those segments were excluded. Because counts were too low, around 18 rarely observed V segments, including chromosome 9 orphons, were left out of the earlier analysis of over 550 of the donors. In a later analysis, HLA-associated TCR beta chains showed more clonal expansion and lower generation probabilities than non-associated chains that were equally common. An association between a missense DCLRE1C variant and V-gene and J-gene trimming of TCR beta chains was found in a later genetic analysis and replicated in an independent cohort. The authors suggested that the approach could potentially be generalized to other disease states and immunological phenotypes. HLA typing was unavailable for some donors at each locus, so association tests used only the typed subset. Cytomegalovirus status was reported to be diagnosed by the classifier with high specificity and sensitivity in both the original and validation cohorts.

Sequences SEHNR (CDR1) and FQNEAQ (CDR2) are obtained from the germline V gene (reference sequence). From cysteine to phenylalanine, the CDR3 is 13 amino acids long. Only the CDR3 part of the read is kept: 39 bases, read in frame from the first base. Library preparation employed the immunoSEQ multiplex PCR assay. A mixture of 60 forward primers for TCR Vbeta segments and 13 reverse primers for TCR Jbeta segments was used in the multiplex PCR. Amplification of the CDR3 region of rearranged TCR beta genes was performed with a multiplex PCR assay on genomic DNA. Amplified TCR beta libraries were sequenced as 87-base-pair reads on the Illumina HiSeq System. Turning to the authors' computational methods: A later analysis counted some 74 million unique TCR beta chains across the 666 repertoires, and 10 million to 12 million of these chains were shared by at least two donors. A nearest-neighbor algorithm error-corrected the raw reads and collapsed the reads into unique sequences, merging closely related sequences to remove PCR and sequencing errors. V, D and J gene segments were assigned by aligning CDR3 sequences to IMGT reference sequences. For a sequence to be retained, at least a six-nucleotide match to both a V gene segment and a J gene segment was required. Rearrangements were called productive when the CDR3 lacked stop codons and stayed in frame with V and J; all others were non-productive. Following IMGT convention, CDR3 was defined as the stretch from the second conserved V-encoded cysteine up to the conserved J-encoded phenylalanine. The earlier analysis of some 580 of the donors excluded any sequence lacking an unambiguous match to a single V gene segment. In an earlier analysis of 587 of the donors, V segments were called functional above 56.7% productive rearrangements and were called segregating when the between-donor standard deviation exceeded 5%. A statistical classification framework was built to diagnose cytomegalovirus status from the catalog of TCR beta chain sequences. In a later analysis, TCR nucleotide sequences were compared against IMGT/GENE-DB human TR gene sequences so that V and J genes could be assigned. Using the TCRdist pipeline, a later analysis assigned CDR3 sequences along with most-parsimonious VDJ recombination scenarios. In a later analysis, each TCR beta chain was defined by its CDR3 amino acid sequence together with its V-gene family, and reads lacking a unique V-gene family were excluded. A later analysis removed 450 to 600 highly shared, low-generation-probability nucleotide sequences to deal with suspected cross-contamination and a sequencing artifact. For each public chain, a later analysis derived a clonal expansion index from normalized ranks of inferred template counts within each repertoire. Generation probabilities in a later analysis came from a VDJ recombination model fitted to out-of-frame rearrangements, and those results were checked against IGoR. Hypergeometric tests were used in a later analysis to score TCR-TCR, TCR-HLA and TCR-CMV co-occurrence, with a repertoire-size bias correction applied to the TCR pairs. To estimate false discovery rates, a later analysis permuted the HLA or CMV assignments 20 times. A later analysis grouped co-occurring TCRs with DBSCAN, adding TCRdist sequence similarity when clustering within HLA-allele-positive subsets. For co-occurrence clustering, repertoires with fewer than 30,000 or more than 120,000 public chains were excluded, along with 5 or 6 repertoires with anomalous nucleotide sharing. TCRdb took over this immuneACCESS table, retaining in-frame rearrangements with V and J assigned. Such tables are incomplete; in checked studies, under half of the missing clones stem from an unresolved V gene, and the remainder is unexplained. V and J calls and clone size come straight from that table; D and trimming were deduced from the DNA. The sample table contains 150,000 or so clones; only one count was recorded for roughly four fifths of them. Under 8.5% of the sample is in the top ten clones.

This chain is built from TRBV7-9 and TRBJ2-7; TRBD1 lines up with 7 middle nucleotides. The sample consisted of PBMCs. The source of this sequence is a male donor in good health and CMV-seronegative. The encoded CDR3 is CSSSLSRDREQYF. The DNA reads TGTTCCAGCAGCTTGTCTCGGGACAGAGAGCAGTACTTC.